This TCR beta chain came from a study of radiotherapy plus CTLA-4 blockade in lung cancer. Study-wide context: Objective responses were recorded in around 18% of patients, with disease control recorded in 31%.

Clones were sequenced by immunoSEQ multiplex PCR, and TCRdb holds only the in-frame ones, with some missing. This sample has 55,000 to 80,000 clones, with approximately 80% found just once. Focal radiation plus CTLA-4 blockade with ipilimumab was administered to patients who had chemo-refractory metastatic non-small-cell lung cancer. Study observations and caveats: Tumor-derived TCR clones expanded in blood after radiotherapy plus ipilimumab. In blood, early T cell clone dynamics reportedly predicted response best, together with interferon-beta.

V was pared by 0 bases and J by 0 bases, with 7 bases between. CDR3 size: 15 residues. Germline loops: CDR1 SGHTA, CDR2 FQGNSA. A remark on this clone: Its antigen remains unidentified.

This TCR was sampled from a human donor with non-small cell lung cancer who had a complete response to radiotherapy plus ipilimumab. The specimen comprised peripheral blood, sampled from a patient treated with radiotherapy plus ipilimumab. This chain uses TRBV7-2 with TRBJ2-3; tentatively, D is TRBD1 (6 bases). As DNA, the CDR3 is TGTGCCAGCAGCTTAGCCGGGACAAGCACAGATACGCAGTATTTT. It codes for CASSLAGTSTDTQYF.